At least ten counts were recorded for the clone carrying this TCR beta chain. Its antigen is not known. This record comes from a study of beta chain features in type 1 diabetes. Notes on the study in general: A moderate, significant TCRB CDR3 shortening appeared in type 1 diabetes across four CD4+ subsets.

Sequencing targeted expressed TCRB transcripts, as all isolated RNA had been reverse transcribed. The repertoire was sequenced with immunoSEQ multiplex PCR; TCRdb's copy has only in-frame clones and lacks some. This sample carries a few hundred thousand clones, 8.5% to 10% of them seen once, and the ten largest clones take about 0.64%. This clonotype originated in a man aged 25-45 years with type 1 diabetes. What was sequenced was central memory CD4+ T cells from blood.

The CDR3 reads CASRTVADTQYF. Written as DNA, the CDR3 is TGTGCCAGCAGAACGGTTGCAGATACGCAGTATTTT. This chain joins TRBV27 and TRBJ2-3; D gene unclear. Germline lookup yields CDR1 MNHEY and CDR2 SMNVEV (reference sequence). The CDR3 is 12 amino acids. The V gene lost 6 bases and the J gene lost 4 bases, with 8 bases spanning the gap.